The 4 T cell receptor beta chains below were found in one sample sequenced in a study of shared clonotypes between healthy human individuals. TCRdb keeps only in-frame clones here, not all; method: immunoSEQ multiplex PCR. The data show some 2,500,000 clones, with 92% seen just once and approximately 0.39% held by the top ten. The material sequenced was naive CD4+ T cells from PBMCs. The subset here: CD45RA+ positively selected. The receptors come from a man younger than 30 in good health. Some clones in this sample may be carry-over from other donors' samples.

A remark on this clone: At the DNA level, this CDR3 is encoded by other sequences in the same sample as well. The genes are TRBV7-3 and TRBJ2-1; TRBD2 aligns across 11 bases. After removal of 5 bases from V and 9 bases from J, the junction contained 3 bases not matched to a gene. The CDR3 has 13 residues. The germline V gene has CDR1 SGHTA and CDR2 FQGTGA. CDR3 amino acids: CASSLAGGAEQFF. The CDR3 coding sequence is TGTGCCAGCAGCCTAGCGGGAGGAGCTGAGCAGTTCTTC.

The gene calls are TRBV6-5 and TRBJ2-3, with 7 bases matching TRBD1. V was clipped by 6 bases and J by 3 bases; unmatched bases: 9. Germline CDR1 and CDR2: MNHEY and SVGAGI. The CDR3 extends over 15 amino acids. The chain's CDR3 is CASSAPSTGTDTQYF. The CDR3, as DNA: TGTGCCAGCAGCGCCCCATCGACAGGGACAGATACGCAGTATTTT.

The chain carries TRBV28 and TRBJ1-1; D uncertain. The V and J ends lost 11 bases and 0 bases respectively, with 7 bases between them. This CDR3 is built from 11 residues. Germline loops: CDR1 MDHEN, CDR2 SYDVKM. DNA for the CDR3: TGTGCCGCGGAGGTGAACACTGAAGCTTTCTTT. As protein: CAAEVNTEAFF.

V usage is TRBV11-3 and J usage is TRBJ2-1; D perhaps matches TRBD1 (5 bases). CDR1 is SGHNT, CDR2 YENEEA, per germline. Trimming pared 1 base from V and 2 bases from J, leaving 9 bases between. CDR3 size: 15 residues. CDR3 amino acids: CASSLGQTPYNEQFF. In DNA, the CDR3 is TGTGCCAGCAGCTTAGGACAGACCCCCTACAATGAGCAGTTCTTC.